The rows below give T cell receptor beta chains drawn from one sample of a study of T cell responses to AZD1222 COVID-19 vaccine. Sequenced by immunoSEQ multiplex PCR; TCRdb stores in-frame clones only, minus some. The sample has roughly 250,000 clones, more than 85% seen once. The source material was peripheral blood, sampled on day 0 of AZD1222 vaccination. The receptors come from an adult in good health. Each CDR3 is given with its conserved first and last residue. Each record gives: V gene, J gene, clone size, CDR3 protein. Size is omitted from some rows. Given values are once, few, many or a class for expanded clones.

V gene: TRBV11-2
J gene: TRBJ2-3
clone size: NA
CDR3 protein: CASSLVTDTQYF

V gene: TRBV7-9
J gene: TRBJ2-1
clone size: NA
CDR3 protein: CASSLQGGQEGQFF

V gene: TRBV28
J gene: TRBJ1-3
clone size: NA
CDR3 protein: CASRGGTAPNTIYF

V gene: TRBV7-2
J gene: TRBJ1-5
clone size: NA
CDR3 protein: CASSLMVARGQPQHF

V gene: TRBV27
J gene: TRBJ1-2
clone size: NA
CDR3 protein: CASSLTGWDYGYTF

V gene: TRBV27
J gene: TRBJ2-7
clone size: NA
CDR3 protein: CASSFRGPLVQYF

V gene: TRBV7-9
J gene: TRBJ2-5
clone size: once
CDR3 protein: CASSEVGETQYF

V gene: TRBV28
J gene: TRBJ1-4
clone size: NA
CDR3 protein: CASSLFAGQGGKLFF

V gene: TRBV27
J gene: TRBJ2-1
clone size: NA
CDR3 protein: CASSFWTGVGNEQFF

V gene: TRBV29-1
J gene: TRBJ1-2
clone size: NA
CDR3 protein: CSVGPGTGVYGYTF

V gene: TRBV6-5
J gene: TRBJ1-2
clone size: NA
CDR3 protein: CASSYLDSYGYTF

V gene: TRBV3-1/TRBV3-2
J gene: TRBJ1-2
clone size: NA
CDR3 protein: CASSQDYWGSGSGYTF

V gene: TRBV7-6
J gene: TRBJ2-1
clone size: once
CDR3 protein: CASSSLRGLMSEQFF

V gene: TRBV19
J gene: TRBJ1-5
clone size: NA
CDR3 protein: CASSTTGTGTQPQHF

V gene: TRBV28
J gene: TRBJ1-3
clone size: NA
CDR3 protein: CASHSMRTGNTIYF

V gene: TRBV12-3/TRBV12-4
J gene: TRBJ2-3
clone size: NA
CDR3 protein: CASTLKLGLQYF

V gene: TRBV19
J gene: TRBJ2-1
clone size: NA
CDR3 protein: CASSIGQVGNEQFF

V gene: TRBV19
J gene: TRBJ1-2
clone size: NA
CDR3 protein: CATRGVNYGYTF

V gene: TRBV30
J gene: TRBJ2-7
clone size: once
CDR3 protein: CAASGNYEQYF

V gene: TRBV25-1
J gene: TRBJ2-1
clone size: NA
CDR3 protein: CASLGQGASYNEQFF

V gene: TRBV7-9
J gene: TRBJ2-7
clone size: once
CDR3 protein: CASSLIGTYEQYF

V gene: TRBV19
J gene: TRBJ2-7
clone size: NA
CDR3 protein: CATSWGRANYEQYF

V gene: TRBV29-1
J gene: TRBJ1-1
clone size: few
CDR3 protein: CSVQDREGTEAFF

V gene: TRBV2
J gene: TRBJ2-2
clone size: NA
CDR3 protein: CASSEEGRSTGELFF

V gene: TRBV27
J gene: TRBJ1-3
clone size: NA
CDR3 protein: CASSGSSGNTIYF

V gene: TRBV28
J gene: TRBJ1-1
clone size: NA
CDR3 protein: CAGTTGLGTEAFF

V gene: TRBV11-2
J gene: TRBJ2-2
clone size: once
CDR3 protein: CASSSRGQGAQNTGELFF

V gene: TRBV19
J gene: TRBJ1-2
clone size: NA
CDR3 protein: CASSIDRGGGYTF

V gene: TRBV9
J gene: TRBJ2-7
clone size: NA
CDR3 protein: CASSAHPDGLAEGYEQYF

V gene: TRBV11-1
J gene: TRBJ2-7
clone size: NA
CDR3 protein: CASSLEAGTGTQQYF

V gene: TRBV27
J gene: TRBJ2-7
clone size: NA
CDR3 protein: CASSPHSGGLYEQYF

V gene: TRBV27
J gene: TRBJ2-7
clone size: NA
CDR3 protein: CASSLVGTQKVYEQYF

V gene: TRBV19
J gene: TRBJ1-1
clone size: NA
CDR3 protein: CASSSLRANTEAFF

V gene: TRBV28
J gene: TRBJ2-1
clone size: once
CDR3 protein: CASSTASGTGRHEQFF

V gene: TRBV6-6
J gene: TRBJ2-1
clone size: NA
CDR3 protein: CASSWQNEQFF

V gene: TRBV28
J gene: TRBJ2-1
clone size: NA
CDR3 protein: CASSFLAGYNEQFF

V gene: TRBV28
J gene: TRBJ2-3
clone size: NA
CDR3 protein: CASSLYGLPTDTQYF

V gene: TRBV19
J gene: TRBJ1-4
clone size: NA
CDR3 protein: CASRHRTGAKNEKLFF

V gene: TRBV18
J gene: TRBJ2-2
clone size: NA
CDR3 protein: CASSPGTKTGELFF

V gene: TRBV7-3
J gene: TRBJ1-2
clone size: NA
CDR3 protein: CASSPLYGYTF

V gene: TRBV12-5
J gene: TRBJ2-1
clone size: NA
CDR3 protein: CASAFRDTLVNEQFF

V gene: TRBV27
J gene: TRBJ2-7
clone size: NA
CDR3 protein: CASARIRAWEQYF

V gene: TRBV15
J gene: TRBJ2-1
clone size: NA
CDR3 protein: CATSRDLMDEQFF

V gene: TRBV5-1
J gene: TRBJ2-5
clone size: NA
CDR3 protein: CASSLEGTAPGSQYF

V gene: TRBV27
J gene: TRBJ1-1
clone size: NA
CDR3 protein: CASSFGGTGTEAFF

V gene: TRBV4-1
J gene: TRBJ1-2
clone size: NA
CDR3 protein: CASSHEGTGQYGGYTF

V gene: TRBV6-1
J gene: TRBJ2-1
clone size: NA
CDR3 protein: CASSEAGQSPYNEQFF

V gene: TRBV28
J gene: TRBJ1-2
clone size: NA
CDR3 protein: CASSPSRDTGGGYTF

V gene: TRBV10-1
J gene: TRBJ2-7
clone size: NA
CDR3 protein: CASSEPLLQGIPCEQYF

V gene: TRBV19
J gene: TRBJ2-5
clone size: NA
CDR3 protein: CASSIVGGLAGGETQYF

V gene: TRBV19
J gene: TRBJ2-2
clone size: NA
CDR3 protein: CASRDGPPNTGELFF

V gene: TRBV4-1
J gene: TRBJ1-2
clone size: NA
CDR3 protein: CASSQGRQLYGYTF

V gene: TRBV6-5
J gene: TRBJ1-1
clone size: NA
CDR3 protein: CASSYQPLSLTEAFF

V gene: TRBV9
J gene: TRBJ2-5
clone size: NA
CDR3 protein: CASSVGREGRKTQYF

V gene: TRBV2
J gene: TRBJ2-7
clone size: NA
CDR3 protein: CASGFTAYEQYF

V gene: TRBV4-1
J gene: TRBJ2-3
clone size: NA
CDR3 protein: CASSLKIPFGDPSTDTQYF

V gene: TRBV5-1
J gene: TRBJ2-7
clone size: NA
CDR3 protein: CASSLVTASYEQYF

V gene: TRBV7-2
J gene: TRBJ2-7
clone size: NA
CDR3 protein: CASSLEGTGLREQYF

V gene: TRBV19
J gene: TRBJ1-1
clone size: NA
CDR3 protein: CASSMGLEAFF

V gene: TRBV5-1
J gene: TRBJ2-3
clone size: NA
CDR3 protein: CASSSSGATDTQYF